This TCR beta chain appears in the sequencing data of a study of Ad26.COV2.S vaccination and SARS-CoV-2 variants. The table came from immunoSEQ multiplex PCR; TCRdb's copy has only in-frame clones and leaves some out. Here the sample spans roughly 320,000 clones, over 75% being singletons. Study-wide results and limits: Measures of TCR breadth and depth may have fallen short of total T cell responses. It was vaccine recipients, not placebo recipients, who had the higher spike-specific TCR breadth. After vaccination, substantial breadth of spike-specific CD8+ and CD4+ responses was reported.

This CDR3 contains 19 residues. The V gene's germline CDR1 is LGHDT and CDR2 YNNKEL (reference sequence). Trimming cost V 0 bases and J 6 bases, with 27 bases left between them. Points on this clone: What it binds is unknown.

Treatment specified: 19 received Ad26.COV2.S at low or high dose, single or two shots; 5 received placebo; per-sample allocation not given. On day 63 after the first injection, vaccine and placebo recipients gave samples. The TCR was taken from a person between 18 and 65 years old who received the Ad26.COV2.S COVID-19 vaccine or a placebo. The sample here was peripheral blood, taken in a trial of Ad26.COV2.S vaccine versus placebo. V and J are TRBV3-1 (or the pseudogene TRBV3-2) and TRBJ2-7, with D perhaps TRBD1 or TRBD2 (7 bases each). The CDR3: CASSQDFPQLATGNGEQYF. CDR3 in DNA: TGTGCCAGCAGCCAAGATTTTCCCCAACTAGCGACAGGGAATGGCGAGCAGTACTTC.